The sequence of this TCR beta chain was determined in a study of blood T cell repertoires in COVID-19. Whole-study context: The cDNA or gDNA used as material had been derived from T cells, B-cell-depleted T cells, or PBMCs.

This clone showed up just a few times. Assay: immunoSEQ multiplex PCR; the TCRdb copy retains only in-frame clones and omits some. Seen here are almost 55,000 clones, roughly 80% observed once, and the top ten hold approximately 5%. Trimming stripped 0 bases from V and 0 bases from J, with 6 bases between. The CDR3 loop spans 15 amino acids. The germline gives CDR1 MNHEY, CDR2 SMNVEV (reference sequence). J is TRBJ1-5 and V is TRBV27; D unresolved. Sequenced: peripheral blood. The clonotype comes from a human donor in a cohort sampled during active COVID-19. CDR3 sequence reads: CASSLSLYSNQPQHF. The CDR3 nucleotides read TGTGCCAGCAGTTTATCGTTATATAGCAATCAGCCCCAGCATTTT.